One sample yielded the 2 T cell receptor beta chains listed below, sequenced in a study of blood T cell repertoires in COVID-19. TCRdb's table, derived via immunoSEQ multiplex PCR, lists solely in-frame clones and lacks some. This table holds about 160,000 clones, 80% to 85% found once. Sequencing was performed on peripheral blood. The source is a woman older than 75 with active or convalescent COVID-19.

The chain links TRBV19 to TRBJ2-2; possible D gene TRBD2, 6 bases. This CDR3 has 13 residues. The ends were cut back, 4 bases at V and 7 bases at J, with 10 bases in the middle. CDR1 and CDR2 (germline): LNHDA, SQIVND (reference sequence). The CDR3 here is CASSSRLVGELFF. In DNA, the CDR3 is TGTGCCAGTAGTAGCAGACTAGTCGGGGAGCTGTTTTTT. Together with reference TRBV19 and TRBJ2-2, the CDR3 gives the full variable domain: DGGITQSPKYLFRKEGQNVTLSCEQNLNHDAMYWYRQDPGQGLRLIYYSQIVNDFQKGDIAEGYSVSREKKESFPLTVTSAQKNPTAFYLCASSSRLVGELFFGEGSRLTVL.

The gene calls are TRBV18 and TRBJ2-5, with TRBD1 matching 7 bases. Trimming cost V 1 base and J 4 bases; bases outside gene matches: 3. The germline gives CDR1 KGHSH, CDR2 LQKENI. This CDR3 comprises 14 residues. The CDR3 DNA is TGTGCCAGCTCACCACGTGACAGGGTAGAGACCCAGTACTTC. Its translation is CASSPRDRVETQYF.